This T cell receptor beta chain was retrieved from a study of blood T cell repertoires in COVID-19 (dated by TCRdb to 2018 to 2021). Broadly, across the study: Samples covering the acute and convalescent phases of COVID-19 were provided by collaborators in the United States, Italy and Spain. Where available, HLA class I and class II types were obtained from metadata supplied by the sample provider rather than from assay-based typing. Deeply sampled blood TCRbeta repertoires from subjects exposed to, actively infected with, or recovered from COVID-19 were included in the dataset. The material from the prospective study consisted of cDNA or gDNA derived from T cells, B-cell-depleted T cells, or PBMCs. The repertoires were released in a freely available public database meant as a resource for research on the immune response to SARS-CoV-2. The sample metadata nearly always contained a de-identified subject ID, COVID-19 status, age in years and sex. Samples were obtained from the ongoing ImmuneRACE study (first 160 participants) and from 1,200 or so subjects provided by 6 global collaborators.

Worth noting for this clone: It lacks a known antigen. No quality values exist for individual bases; no much larger clone is one base distant.

The paper's findings and limits, for the study overall: The amount of clinical and demographic metadata varied by source and participant and was provided uncurated.

The CDR3 numbers 15 residues from cysteine through phenylalanine. This entry keeps only the CDR3 DNA: 45 bases, framed from base 1. The germline V gene (reference sequence) gives CDR1 as SEHNR and CDR2 as FQNEAQ. V loses 2 bases of germline sequence and J loses 0 bases, and the interval between the two ends is 8 bases. The immunoSEQ Assay, a bias-controlled multiplex PCR, was used to amplify TCRbeta CDR3 regions from genomic DNA. Processing in the source paper ran as follows. Nucleated cell counts per sample were estimated from amplification of reference gene primers within the assay. To quantify the absolute abundance of each unique TCRbeta CDR3 rearrangement, sequence reads were collapsed and filtered. Productive Simpson clonality was computed per sample as the square root of Simpson's diversity index over productive rearrangements. TCRdb retrieved this table from immuneACCESS and kept in-frame rearrangements only. Not all clones are present; in checked studies, unresolved V genes account for under half, and no reason is known for the remainder. The V and J calls and clone size are taken from that table; D and trimming were inferred from the DNA. For this sample there are hundreds of thousands of clones; about 85% appear just once. In total, the top ten clones hold roughly 2.4% of the sample.

A second Seattle source provided samples from volunteer blood donors who had recovered from COVID-19. Whole blood was collected in K2EDTA tubes by collaborating institutions according to the institutions' own protocols. For TCRbeta analysis, collaborators shipped samples in one of three forms: frozen whole blood, isolated PBMCs, or DNA extracted from either of those sample types. The TCR was taken from a woman aged 45-65 years who had recovered from COVID-19. The chain joins TRBV7-9 to TRBJ2-1; no D segment can be confidently identified. What was sequenced was peripheral blood. The nucleotides are TGTGCCAGCAGCTTATCCCTAAGCTCCTACAATGAGCAGTTCTTC. Translated, it gives CASSLSLSSYNEQFF. When the CDR3 is completed using the reference TRBV7-9 and TRBJ2-1 genes on either side, the full variable domain is DTGVSQNPRHKITKRGQNVTFRCDPISEHNRLYWYRQTLGQGPEFLTYFQNEAQLEKSRLLSDRFSAERPKGSFSTLEIQRTEQGDSAMYLCASSLSLSSYNEQFFGPGTRLTVL.